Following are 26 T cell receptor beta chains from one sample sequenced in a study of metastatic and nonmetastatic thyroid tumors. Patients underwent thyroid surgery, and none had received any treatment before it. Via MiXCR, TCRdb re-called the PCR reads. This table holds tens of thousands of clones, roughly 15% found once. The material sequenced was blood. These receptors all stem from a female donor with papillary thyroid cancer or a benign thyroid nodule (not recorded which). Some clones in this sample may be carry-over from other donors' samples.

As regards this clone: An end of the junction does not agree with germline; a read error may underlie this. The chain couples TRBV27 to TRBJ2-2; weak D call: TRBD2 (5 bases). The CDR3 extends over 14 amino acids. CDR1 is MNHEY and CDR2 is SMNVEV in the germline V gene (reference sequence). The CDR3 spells CASYGRISTGKLSF. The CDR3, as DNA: TGTGCCAGCTACGGCAGGATAAGCACCGGGAAGCTGTCATTT.

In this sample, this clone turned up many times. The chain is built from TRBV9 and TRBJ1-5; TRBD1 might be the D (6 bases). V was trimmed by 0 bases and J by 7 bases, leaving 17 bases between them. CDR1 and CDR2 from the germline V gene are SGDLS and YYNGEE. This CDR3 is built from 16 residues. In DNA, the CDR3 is TGTGCCAGCAGCGTAGGAGGTACAGGGCATGAACAGCCCCAGCATTTT. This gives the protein CASSVGGTGHEQPQHF.

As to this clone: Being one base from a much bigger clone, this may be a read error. CDR3 in amino acids: CASSPGGSSYNEQFF. For the CDR3, the DNA is TGTGCCAGCAGCCCAGGGGGCTCAAGCTACAATGAGCAGTTCTTC. The chain is built from TRBV11-2 and TRBJ2-1; 8 bases match TRBD1. V was pared by 5 bases and J by 3 bases, with 6 bases of the junction left unmatched. The germline CDR1 and CDR2 sequences are SGHAT and FQNNGV. This CDR3 spans 15 amino acids.

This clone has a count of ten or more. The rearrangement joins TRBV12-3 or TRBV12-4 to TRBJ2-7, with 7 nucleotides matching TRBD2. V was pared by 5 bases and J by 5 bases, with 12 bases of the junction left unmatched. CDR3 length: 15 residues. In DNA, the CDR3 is TGTGCCAGCAGTCGACAAACCAGCGGGATTAACGAGCAGTACTTC. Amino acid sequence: CASSRQTSGINEQYF.

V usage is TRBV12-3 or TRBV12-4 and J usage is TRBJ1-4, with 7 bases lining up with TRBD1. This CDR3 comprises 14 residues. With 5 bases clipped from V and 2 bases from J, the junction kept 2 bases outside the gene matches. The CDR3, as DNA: TGTGCCAGCAGTCCGGGACAGACTAATGAAAAACTGTTTTTT. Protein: CASSPGQTNEKLFF.

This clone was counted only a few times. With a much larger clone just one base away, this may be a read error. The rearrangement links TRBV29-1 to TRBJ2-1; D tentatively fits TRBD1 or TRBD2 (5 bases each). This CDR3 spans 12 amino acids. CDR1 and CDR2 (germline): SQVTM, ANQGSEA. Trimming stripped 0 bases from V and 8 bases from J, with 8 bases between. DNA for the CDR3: TGCAGCGTTGAAGATTCGGGGCATGAGCAGTTCTTC. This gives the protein CSVEDSGHEQFF.

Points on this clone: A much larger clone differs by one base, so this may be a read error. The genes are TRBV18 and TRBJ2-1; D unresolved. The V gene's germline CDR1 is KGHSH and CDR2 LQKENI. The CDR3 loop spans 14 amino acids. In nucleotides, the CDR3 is TGTGCCAGCTCACAGAGGAGCTCCTACGATGAGCAGTTCTTC. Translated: CASSQRSSYDEQFF.

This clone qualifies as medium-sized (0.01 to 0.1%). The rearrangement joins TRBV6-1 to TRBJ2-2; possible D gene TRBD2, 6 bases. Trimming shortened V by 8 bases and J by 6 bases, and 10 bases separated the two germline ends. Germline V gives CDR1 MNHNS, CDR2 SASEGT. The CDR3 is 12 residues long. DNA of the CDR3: TGTGCCAGCGGGACTTCGCCCGGGGAGCTGTTTTTT. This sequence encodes CASGTSPGELFF.

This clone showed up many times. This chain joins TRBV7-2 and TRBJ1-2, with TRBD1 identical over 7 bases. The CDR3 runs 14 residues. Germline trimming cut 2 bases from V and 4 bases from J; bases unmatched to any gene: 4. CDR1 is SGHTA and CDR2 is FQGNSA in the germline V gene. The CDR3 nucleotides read TGTGCCAGCAGCTTACTAGGGGGCGGCTATGGCTACACCTTC. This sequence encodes CASSLLGGGYGYTF.

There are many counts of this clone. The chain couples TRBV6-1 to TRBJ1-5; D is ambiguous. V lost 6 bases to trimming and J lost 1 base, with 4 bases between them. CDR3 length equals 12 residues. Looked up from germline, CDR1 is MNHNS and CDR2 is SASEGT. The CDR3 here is CASRDSNQPQHF. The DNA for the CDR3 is TGTGCCAGCAGGGACAGCAATCAGCCCCAGCATTTT.

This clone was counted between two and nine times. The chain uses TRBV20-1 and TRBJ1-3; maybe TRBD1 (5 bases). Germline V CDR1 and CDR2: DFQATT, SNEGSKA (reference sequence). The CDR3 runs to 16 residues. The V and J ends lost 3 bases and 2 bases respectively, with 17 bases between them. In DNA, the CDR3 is TGCAGTGCTAGGGAAACGGGCAGGGTCACTGGAAACACCATATATTTT. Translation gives CSARETGRVTGNTIYF.

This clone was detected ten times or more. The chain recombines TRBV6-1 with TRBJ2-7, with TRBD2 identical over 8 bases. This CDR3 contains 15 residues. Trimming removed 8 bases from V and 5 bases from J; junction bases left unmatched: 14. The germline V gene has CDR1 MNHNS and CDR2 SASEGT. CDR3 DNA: TGTGCCAGCTTCCGCAGCGGGAGCGGATTCCACGAGCAGTACTTC. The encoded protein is CASFRSGSGFHEQYF.

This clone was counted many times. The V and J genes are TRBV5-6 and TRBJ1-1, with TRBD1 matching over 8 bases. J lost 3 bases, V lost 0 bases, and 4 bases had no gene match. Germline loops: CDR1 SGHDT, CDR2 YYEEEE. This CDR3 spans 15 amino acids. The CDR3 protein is CASSLEGQVDTEAFF. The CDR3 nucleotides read TGTGCCAGCAGCTTGGAGGGACAGGTCGACACTGAAGCTTTCTTT.

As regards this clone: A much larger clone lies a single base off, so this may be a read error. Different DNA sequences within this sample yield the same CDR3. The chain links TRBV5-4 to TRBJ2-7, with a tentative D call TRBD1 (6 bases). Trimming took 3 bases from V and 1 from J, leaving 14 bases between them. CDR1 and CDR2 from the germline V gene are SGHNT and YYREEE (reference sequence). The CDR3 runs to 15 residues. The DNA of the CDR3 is TGTGCCAGCAGCTCCCAGGGGAGTTCTTCCTACGAGCAGTACTTC. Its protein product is CASSSQGSSSYEQYF.

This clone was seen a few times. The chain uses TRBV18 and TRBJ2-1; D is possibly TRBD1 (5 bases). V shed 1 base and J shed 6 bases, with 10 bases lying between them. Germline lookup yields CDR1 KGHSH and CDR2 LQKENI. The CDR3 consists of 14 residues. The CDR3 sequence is CASSPQKRGNEQFF. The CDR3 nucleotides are TGTGCCAGCTCACCACAAAAAAGGGGCAATGAGCAGTTCTTC.

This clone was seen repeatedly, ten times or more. The CDR3 DNA reads as TGCGCCAGCCACAACCCGGGACTAGCGGGAGGGTTCGGCACAGATACGCAGTATTTT. The encoded protein is CASHNPGLAGGFGTDTQYF. The V gene is TRBV10-2, the J gene TRBJ2-3; 16 positions match TRBD2. This CDR3 is 19 amino acids long. The germline gives CDR1 WSHSY, CDR2 SAAADI. J was trimmed by 1 base and V by 8 bases; bases with no gene match: 12.

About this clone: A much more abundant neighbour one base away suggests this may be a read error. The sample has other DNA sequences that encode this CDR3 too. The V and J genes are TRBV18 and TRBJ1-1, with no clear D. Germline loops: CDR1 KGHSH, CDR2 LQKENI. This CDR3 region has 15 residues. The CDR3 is CASSQFTDTATEAFF. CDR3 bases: TGTGCCAGCTCACAATTCACTGACACCGCCACTGAGGCTTTCTTT.

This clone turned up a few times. CDR3 in DNA: TGTGCCAGCAGTCCCACGTCAGGATTTGGCTACAATGAGCAGTTCTTC. It translates to CASSPTSGFGYNEQFF. This chain connects TRBV12-3 or TRBV12-4 to TRBJ2-1, with unresolved D. V lost 5 bases, J lost 3 bases, and 17 bases lay in between. The CDR3 length is 16 residues.

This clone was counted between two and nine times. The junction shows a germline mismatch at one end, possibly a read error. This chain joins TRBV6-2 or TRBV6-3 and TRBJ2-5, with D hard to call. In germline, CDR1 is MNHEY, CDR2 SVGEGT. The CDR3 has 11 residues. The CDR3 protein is CASSPQETQHF. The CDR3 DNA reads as TGTGCCAGCAGCCCGCAGGAGACCCAGCACTTC.

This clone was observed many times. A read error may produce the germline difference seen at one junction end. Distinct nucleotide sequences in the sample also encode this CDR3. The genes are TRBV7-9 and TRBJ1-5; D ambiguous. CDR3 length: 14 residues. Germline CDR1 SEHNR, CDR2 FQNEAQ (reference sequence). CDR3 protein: CASSQWRSNQPQHF. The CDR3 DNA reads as TGCGCCAGCAGCCAGTGGAGGTCGAATCAGCCCCAGCATTTT.

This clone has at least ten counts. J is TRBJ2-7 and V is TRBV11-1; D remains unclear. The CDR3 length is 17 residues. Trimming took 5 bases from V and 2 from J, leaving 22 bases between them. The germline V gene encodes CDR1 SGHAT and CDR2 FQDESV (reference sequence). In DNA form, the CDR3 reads TGTGCCAGCAGCCCAACTCTGAACAGTGGTTCTCCCTACGAGCAGTACTTC. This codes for CASSPTLNSGSPYEQYF.

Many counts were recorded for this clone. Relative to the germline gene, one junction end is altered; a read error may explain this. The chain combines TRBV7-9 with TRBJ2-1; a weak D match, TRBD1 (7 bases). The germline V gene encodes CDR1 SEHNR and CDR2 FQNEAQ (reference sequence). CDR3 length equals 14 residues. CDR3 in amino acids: CASSERQGLGSQIF. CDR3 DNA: TGTGCCAGCAGCGAACGACAGGGACTCGGATCCCAGATCTTC.

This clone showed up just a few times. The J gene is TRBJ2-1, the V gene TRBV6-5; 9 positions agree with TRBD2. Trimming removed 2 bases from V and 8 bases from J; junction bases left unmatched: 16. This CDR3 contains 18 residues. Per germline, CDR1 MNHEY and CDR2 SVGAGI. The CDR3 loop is CASSYPPAGGLSWHEQFF. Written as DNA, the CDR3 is TGTGCCAGCAGTTACCCCCCTGCGGGGGGGCTATCTTGGCATGAGCAGTTCTTC.

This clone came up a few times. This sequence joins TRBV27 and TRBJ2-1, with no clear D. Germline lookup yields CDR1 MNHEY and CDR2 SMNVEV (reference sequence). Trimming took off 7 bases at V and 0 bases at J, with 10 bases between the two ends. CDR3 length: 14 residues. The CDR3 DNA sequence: TGTGCCAGCAAAGGCGGCTTCTCCTACAATGAGCAGTTCTTC. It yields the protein CASKGGFSYNEQFF.

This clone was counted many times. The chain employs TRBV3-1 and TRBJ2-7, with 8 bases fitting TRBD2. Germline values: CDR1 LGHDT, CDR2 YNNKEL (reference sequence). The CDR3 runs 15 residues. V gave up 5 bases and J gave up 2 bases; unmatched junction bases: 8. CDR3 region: CASSLSGTSTYEQYF. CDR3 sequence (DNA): TGTGCCAGCAGCTTATCCGGGACTAGTACCTACGAGCAGTACTTC.

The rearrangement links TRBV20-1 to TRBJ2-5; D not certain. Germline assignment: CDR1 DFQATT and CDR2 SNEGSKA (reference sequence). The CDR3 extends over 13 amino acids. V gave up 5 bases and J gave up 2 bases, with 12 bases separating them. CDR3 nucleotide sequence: TGCAGTGCTTTTGGGTCAGCTCAAGAGACCCAGTACTTC. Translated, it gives CSAFGSAQETQYF.